The 27 T cell receptor beta chains given below trace back to one sample, sequenced in a study of cytomegalovirus exposure and HLA in healthy donors. Both 60 Vbeta primers and 13 Jbeta primers went into the PCR. TCRdb keeps only in-frame clones here, not all; method: immunoSEQ multiplex PCR. The table has about 140,000 clones, about 80% seen once. Sequencing input: PBMCs. These receptors came from a man aged 40-50 years in good health and CMV-seronegative.

This chain joins TRBV10-1 and TRBJ2-4; D uncertain. The germline V gene has CDR1 WNHNN and CDR2 SYGVQD (reference sequence). This CDR3 comprises 15 residues. Trimming shortened V by 0 bases and J by 2 bases, and 8 bases separated the two germline ends. CDR3 sequence (DNA): TGCGCCAGCAGTGAGTCGAGGTTCCCCAAAAACATTCAGTACTTC. Protein: CASSESRFPKNIQYF.

J is TRBJ1-6 and V is TRBV7-7; tentatively, D is TRBD1 (5 bases). Looked up from germline, CDR1 is SSHAT and CDR2 is FNYEAQ (reference sequence). Deletions cut 5 bases from V and 7 bases from J, with 9 bases between. This CDR3 is built from 13 residues. The CDR3 reads CASSLGENSPLHF. The CDR3, as DNA: TGTGCCAGCAGCCTAGGGGAGAATTCACCCCTCCACTTT.

The chain links TRBV19 to TRBJ2-5, with D perhaps TRBD2 (6 bases). CDR3 length: 14 residues. V lost 6 bases and J 1 base, leaving 12 bases between the germline ends. From germline, CDR1 is LNHDA and CDR2 SQIVND (reference sequence). This chain's CDR3 is CASSARRVQETQYF. As DNA, the CDR3 is TGTGCCAGTAGCGCGCGGAGGGTCCAAGAGACCCAGTACTTC.

This clone was recorded only once. J is TRBJ2-5 and V is TRBV7-9; D possibly corresponds to TRBD2 (6 bases). V shed 2 bases and J shed 11 bases, with 18 bases lying between them. The CDR3 loop spans 14 amino acids. CDR1 is SEHNR, CDR2 FQNEAQ, per germline (reference sequence). This CDR3 is CASSLSRTGREQYF. Written as DNA, the CDR3 is TGTGCCAGCAGCTTAAGTAGAACAGGTCGGGAGCAGTACTTC.

This chain links TRBV5-4 with TRBJ2-2, with D unresolved. The CDR3 extends over 13 amino acids. V lost 4 bases to trimming and J lost 8 bases, with 12 bases between them. Germline V CDR1 and CDR2: SGHNT, YYREEE (reference sequence). The CDR3 spells CASSPNGVGELFF. Written as DNA, the CDR3 is TGTGCCAGCAGCCCGAATGGAGTGGGGGAGCTGTTTTTT.

J is TRBJ1-6 and V is TRBV23-1; a weak D match, TRBD1 (6 bases). TRBV23-1 is an ORF, with its function uncertain. The germline V and J ends were trimmed by 0 bases and 0 bases, with 15 bases remaining between them. The CDR3 sequence is 19 residues long. CDR3 nucleotide sequence: TGCGCCAGCAGTCAATCCGGTCCAGGGACAAGCTCCTATAATTCACCCCTCCACTTT. It translates to CASSQSGPGTSSYNSPLHF.

The chain recombines TRBV4-3 with TRBJ1-5; 9 positions match TRBD1. The CDR3 totals 15 residues. Trimming at V came to 0 bases and at J to 5 bases, leaving 2 bases not matched to a gene. Germline V gene lookup returns CDR1 LGHNA and CDR2 YSLEER. The CDR3 DNA reads as TGCGCCAGCAGCCAAGATACAGGGGGCTATCAGCCCCAGCATTTT. Translating gives CASSQDTGGYQPQHF.

The chain is built from TRBV11-1 and TRBJ2-1; 9 nucleotides line up with TRBD2. Trimming removed 1 base from V and 3 bases from J; junction bases left unmatched: 4. The CDR3 runs to 16 residues. Germline V gives CDR1 SGHAT, CDR2 FQDESV (reference sequence). CDR3 region: CASSLEYSGGYNEQFF. Here the CDR3 DNA reads TGTGCCAGCAGCTTAGAGTATAGCGGGGGCTACAATGAGCAGTTCTTC. The full variable domain, its missing parts supplied by reference TRBV11-1 and TRBJ2-1, is EAEVAQSPRYKITEKSQAVAFWCDPISGHATLYWYRQILGQGPELLVQFQDESVVDDSQLPKDRFSAERLKGVDSTLKIQPAELGDSAMYLCASSLEYSGGYNEQFFGPGTRLTVL.

This chain connects TRBV6-6 to TRBJ1-1, with 7 nucleotides matching TRBD1. The CDR3 contains 14 residues. The trim removed 4 bases at V and 0 bases at J, leaving 2 bases unmatched. CDR1 and CDR2 (germline): MNHNY, SVGAGI (reference sequence). The CDR3 here is CASSSTGLNTEAFF. The CDR3 bases are TGTGCCAGCAGTTCGACAGGGCTGAACACTGAAGCTTTCTTT.

The chain has TRBV7-9 and TRBJ1-2, with D tentatively TRBD1 (6 bases). The germline V and J ends were trimmed by 4 bases and 8 bases, with 14 bases remaining between them. Germline V gene sequence: CDR1 SEHNR, CDR2 FQNEAQ (reference sequence). This CDR3 has 13 amino acids. The CDR3 coding sequence is TGTGCCAGCAGCTCGCGTGGGGGGGGCGGCTACACCTTC. Translation: CASSSRGGGGYTF.

This chain uses TRBV9 with TRBJ1-5; the match to TRBD1 covers 7 bases. Trimming took 1 base from V and 5 from J; bases not matched to a gene: 3. CDR3 length equals 14 residues. Germline CDR1 is SGDLS and CDR2 is YYNGEE. CDR3 DNA: TGTGCCAGCAGCGTAAGGGGGCAGGATCAGCCCCAGCATTTT. Protein sequence: CASSVRGQDQPQHF.

J is TRBJ2-1 and V is TRBV5-1, with 10 bases that match TRBD1. J was trimmed by 7 bases and V by 5 bases; bases with no gene match: 6. Germline V gene lookup returns CDR1 SGHRS and CDR2 YFSETQ. The CDR3 has 14 amino acids. The CDR3 sequence is CASSSGQGTNEQFF. As DNA, the CDR3 is TGCGCCAGCAGTTCGGGACAGGGGACGAATGAGCAGTTCTTC.

The chain recombines TRBV4-1 with TRBJ1-2, with TRBD1 matching 9 bases. This CDR3 has 15 residues. Germline loops: CDR1 MGHRA, CDR2 YSYEKL. Germline trimming cut 0 bases from V and 4 bases from J; bases unmatched to any gene: 3. CDR3 nucleotide sequence: TGCGCCAGCAGCCAAGAAAGGGACAGGGCCTATGGCTACACCTTC. It translates to CASSQERDRAYGYTF.

This chain connects TRBV27 to TRBJ2-3; TRBD1 matches 7 bases. Per germline, CDR1 MNHEY and CDR2 SMNVEV (reference sequence). The CDR3 contains 14 residues. Losses at the gene ends were 5 bases for V and 5 bases for J; bases not matched to a gene: 7. In DNA, the CDR3 is TGTGCCAGCAGTGTACAGGGGAAAGGAGATACGCAGTATTTT. This encodes CASSVQGKGDTQYF.

The rearrangement joins TRBV5-6 to TRBJ2-1; D is possibly TRBD2 (6 bases). The CDR3 covers 16 residues. V shed 1 base and J shed 8 bases, with 19 bases lying between them. The V gene's germline CDR1 is SGHDT and CDR2 YYEEEE. CDR3 sequence reads: CASSLPTGVSIYEQFF. CDR3 sequence (DNA): TGTGCCAGCAGCTTGCCGACGGGGGTCTCTATCTATGAGCAGTTCTTC.

Comments on this clone: At the DNA level, this CDR3 is encoded by other sequences in the same sample as well. This chain uses TRBV2 with TRBJ2-5; maybe TRBD2 (6 bases). V was pared by 6 bases and J by 4 bases, with 18 bases between. Looked up from germline, CDR1 is SNHLY and CDR2 is FYNNEI. The CDR3 extends over 15 amino acids. For the CDR3, the DNA is TGTGCCAGCAGCCCCTCCCGCGGGGTGGGAGAGACCCAGTACTTC. Translating it yields CASSPSRGVGETQYF.

The rearrangement uses TRBV6-5 and TRBJ2-1; D perhaps matches TRBD2 (7 bases). Trimming pared 2 bases from V and 1 base from J, leaving 9 bases between. Germline CDR1 and CDR2: MNHEY and SVGAGI. The CDR3 runs to 15 residues. This CDR3 reads CASSYRGASYNEQFF. In DNA form, the CDR3 reads TGTGCCAGCAGTTACCGGGGGGCATCCTACAATGAGCAGTTCTTC.

This clone was observed many times. This chain uses TRBV7-2 with TRBJ1-5, with 7 bases matching TRBD1. After removal of 5 bases from V and 3 bases from J, the junction contained 4 bases not matched to a gene. CDR1 is SGHTA and CDR2 is FQGNSA in the germline V gene. CDR3 length equals 14 residues. The CDR3 is CASSPQGSNQPQHF. CDR3 in DNA: TGTGCCAGCAGCCCACAGGGGTCCAATCAGCCCCAGCATTTT.

The chain recombines TRBV5-4 with TRBJ1-2, with D possibly matching TRBD1 (6 bases). The CDR3 is made up of 13 amino acids. V dropped 1 base and J dropped 8 bases, with 12 bases sitting between them. Germline V gives CDR1 SGHNT, CDR2 YYREEE (reference sequence). CDR3 in amino acids: CASSLLQGVGYTF. In DNA, the CDR3 is TGTGCCAGCAGCTTGTTACAGGGTGTCGGCTACACCTTC.

The chain employs TRBV6-5 and TRBJ1-4; 7 nucleotides match TRBD1. The CDR3 sequence is 13 residues long. V was clipped by 7 bases and J by 6 bases; unmatched bases: 5. Germline V lookup: CDR1 MNHEY, CDR2 SVGAGI. The CDR3 sequence: CASKGTEYEKLFF. The CDR3 bases are TGTGCCAGCAAGGGGACAGAGTATGAAAAACTGTTTTTT.

V is TRBV5-1 and J is TRBJ1-4; TRBD1 matches 8 bases. The CDR3 has 14 residues. In germline, CDR1 is SGHRS, CDR2 YFSETQ. V gave up 4 bases and J gave up 5 bases; unmatched junction bases: 4. CDR3 DNA: TGCGCCAGCAGCATGACAGGGGAGAATGAAAAACTGTTTTTT. Translating it yields CASSMTGENEKLFF.

J is TRBJ1-1 and V is TRBV10-3; no reliable D call. V lost 6 bases, J lost 3 bases, and 11 bases lay in between. CDR1 is ENHRY, CDR2 SYGVKD, per germline. CDR3 length: 13 residues. As DNA, the CDR3 is TGTGCCATCAGCCCGAGTGGTCACACTGAAGCTTTCTTT. Protein sequence: CAISPSGHTEAFF.

The V gene is TRBV9, the J gene TRBJ2-1; 8 bases are a match to TRBD2. From germline, CDR1 is SGDLS and CDR2 YYNGEE. V shed 4 bases, J shed 5 bases, and the junction held 5 bases outside the gene matches. The CDR3 totals 14 residues. This chain's CDR3 is CASSPTGGNNEQFF. The CDR3 DNA reads TGTGCCAGCAGCCCCACGGGAGGGAACAATGAGCAGTTCTTC.

The chain carries TRBV28 and TRBJ1-5; tentatively, D is TRBD1 (5 bases). The CDR3 runs 15 residues. CDR1 and CDR2 from the germline V gene are MDHEN and SYDVKM. Trimming stripped 5 bases from V and 0 bases from J, with 11 bases between. CDR3 region: CASSKQVYSNQPQHF. CDR3 nucleotide sequence: TGTGCCAGCAGTAAACAGGTCTATAGCAATCAGCCCCAGCATTTT.

CDR3 bases: TGTGCCAGCAGTGAGGCCAACAATCAGCCCCAGCATTTT. Its protein is CASSEANNQPQHF. The chain employs TRBV6-1 and TRBJ1-5; D remains ambiguous. Germline-derived CDR1 and CDR2 are MNHNS and SASEGT. Trimming pared 3 bases from V and 3 bases from J, leaving 6 bases between. This CDR3 spans 13 amino acids.

This rearrangement joins TRBV18 to TRBJ1-1, with D possibly matching TRBD1 (5 bases). Germline CDR1 KGHSH, CDR2 LQKENI. The V end was cut by 8 bases, the J end by 1 base, with 11 bases between. The CDR3 is 13 amino acids. CDR3: CASMTQGNTEAFF. The CDR3 nucleotides read TGTGCCAGCATGACCCAGGGGAACACTGAAGCTTTCTTT.

The chain is built from TRBV11-2 and TRBJ1-1; the match to TRBD1 covers 12 bases. The V gene's germline CDR1 is SGHAT and CDR2 FQNNGV. The J segment lost 5 bases and the V segment lost 5 bases, leaving 6 bases of the junction unmatched. The CDR3 covers 15 residues. This CDR3 is CASSKGQGAGTEAFF. DNA for the CDR3: TGTGCCAGCAGCAAGGGACAGGGGGCGGGAACTGAAGCTTTCTTT.